This T cell receptor beta chain was identified in a study of cytomegalovirus exposure and HLA in healthy donors. Points on this clone: Its target is unknown.

The primer mix had 60 Vbeta and 13 Jbeta primers. Assay used: immunoSEQ multiplex PCR; TCRdb lists only in-frame clones, some missing. The sample lists 180,000 or so clones, about four fifths seen once, with less than 2% in the top ten. Study findings and constraints: Another analysis was done later, and it associated roughly 15,000 TCR beta sequences with HLA alleles at 0.05 false discovery rate.

The sample comprised PBMCs. The sequence derives from a woman aged 25 to 45 in good health and CMV-seronegative.

CDR3 in DNA: TGCGCCAGCACTGACTGGCGGGGGCCGGGAGAGACCCAGTACTTC. This gives the protein CASTDWRGPGETQYF. The V gene is TRBV5-1, the J gene TRBJ2-5; a weak D match, TRBD2 (7 bases). V dropped 6 bases and J dropped 4 bases, with 19 bases sitting between them. This CDR3 is 15 amino acids long. Germline-derived CDR1 and CDR2 are SGHRS and YFSETQ.